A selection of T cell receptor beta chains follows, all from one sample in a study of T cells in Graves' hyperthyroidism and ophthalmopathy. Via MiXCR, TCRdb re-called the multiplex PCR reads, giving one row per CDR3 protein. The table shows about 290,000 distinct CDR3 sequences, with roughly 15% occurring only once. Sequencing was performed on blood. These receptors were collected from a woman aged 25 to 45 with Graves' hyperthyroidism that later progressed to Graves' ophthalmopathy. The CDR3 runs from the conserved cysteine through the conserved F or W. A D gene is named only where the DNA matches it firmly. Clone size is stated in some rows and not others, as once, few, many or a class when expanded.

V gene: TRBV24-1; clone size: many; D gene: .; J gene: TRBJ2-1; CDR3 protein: CATSGAEGNKNEQFF; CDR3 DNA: TGTGCCACCAGTGGGGCTGAGGGAAATAAGAATGAGCAGTTCTTC
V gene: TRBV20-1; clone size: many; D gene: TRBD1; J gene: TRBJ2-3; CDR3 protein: CSADRGRTDTQYF; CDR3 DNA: TGCAGTGCTGACAGGGGGCGCACAGATACGCAGTATTTT
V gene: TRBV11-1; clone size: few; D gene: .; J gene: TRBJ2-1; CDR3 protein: CASSSPRGVLGEQFF; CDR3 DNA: TGTGCCAGCAGCTCCCCCAGGGGGGTACTCGGTGAGCAGTTCTTC
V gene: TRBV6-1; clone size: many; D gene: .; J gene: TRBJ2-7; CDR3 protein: CASSPTGISSYEQYF; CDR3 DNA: TGTGCCAGCAGCCCGACGGGGATCAGCTCCTACGAGCAGTACTTC
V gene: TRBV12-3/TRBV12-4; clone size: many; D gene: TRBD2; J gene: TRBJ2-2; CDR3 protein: CASSPLAGEDTGELFF; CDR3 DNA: TGTGCCAGCAGTCCCCTAGCGGGAGAGGACACCGGGGAGCTGTTTTTT
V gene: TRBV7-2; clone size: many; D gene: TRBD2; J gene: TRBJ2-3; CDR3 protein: CASSQWPSGRSTDTQYF; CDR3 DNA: TGTGCCAGCAGCCAATGGCCCAGCGGGAGATCTACAGATACGCAGTATTTT
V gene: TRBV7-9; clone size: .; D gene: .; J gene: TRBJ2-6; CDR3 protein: CASSLASAPISGANVLTF; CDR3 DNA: TGTGCCAGCAGCTTAGCGTCGGCACCGATCTCTGGGGCCAACGTCCTGACTTTC
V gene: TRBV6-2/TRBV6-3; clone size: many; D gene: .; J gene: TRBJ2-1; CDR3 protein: CASSTPLYNEQFF; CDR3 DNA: TGTGCCAGCAGCACCCCCCTCTACAATGAGCAGTTCTTC
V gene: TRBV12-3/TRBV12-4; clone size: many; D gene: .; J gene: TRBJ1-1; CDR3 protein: CASRRQAARTEAFF; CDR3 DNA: TGTGCCAGCAGGCGACAGGCGGCTCGTACTGAAGCTTTCTTT
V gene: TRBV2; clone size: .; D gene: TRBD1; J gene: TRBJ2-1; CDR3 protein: CASSEGTGVGIYNEQFF; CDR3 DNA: TGTGCCAGCAGTGAAGGGACAGGGGTGGGAATTTACAATGAGCAGTTCTTC
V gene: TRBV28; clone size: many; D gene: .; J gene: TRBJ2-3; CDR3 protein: CASSLAGPTDTQYF; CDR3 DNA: TGTGCCAGCAGTTTAGCGGGCCCCACAGATACGCAGTATTTT
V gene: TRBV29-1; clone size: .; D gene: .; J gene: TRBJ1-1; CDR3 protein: CSVDVGGAFF; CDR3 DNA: TGCAGCGTTGATGTGGGTGGGGCTTTCTTT
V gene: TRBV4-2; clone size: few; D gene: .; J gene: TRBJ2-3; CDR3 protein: CASSPDGGRGDTQYF; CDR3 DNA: TGTGCCAGCAGCCCGGACGGAGGCCGGGGAGATACGCAGTATTTT
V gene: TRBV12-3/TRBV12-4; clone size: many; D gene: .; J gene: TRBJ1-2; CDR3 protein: CASSLNSYGYTF; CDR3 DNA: TGTGCCAGCAGTTTGAACAGCTATGGCTACACCTTC
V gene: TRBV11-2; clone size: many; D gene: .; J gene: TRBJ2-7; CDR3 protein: CASSLGDYEQYF; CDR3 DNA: TGTGCCAGCAGCCTCGGGGATTACGAGCAGTACTTC
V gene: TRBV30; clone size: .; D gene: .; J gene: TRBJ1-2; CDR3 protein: CAWRGDEDRLYGYTF; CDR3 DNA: TGTGCCTGGAGGGGGGACGAAGACCGTTTATATGGCTACACCTTC
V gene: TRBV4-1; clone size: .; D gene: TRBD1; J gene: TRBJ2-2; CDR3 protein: CASSPTGQGIPGELFF; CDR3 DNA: TGCGCCAGCAGCCCTACGGGACAGGGAATACCCGGGGAGCTGTTTTTT
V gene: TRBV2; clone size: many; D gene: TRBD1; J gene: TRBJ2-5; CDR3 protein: CASRETGDMKTQYF; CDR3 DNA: TGTGCCAGCAGGGAAACAGGGGATATGAAGACCCAGTACTTC
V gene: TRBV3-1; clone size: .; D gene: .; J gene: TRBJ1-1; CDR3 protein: CASSPRTDNTEAFF; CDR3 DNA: TGTGCCAGCAGCCCCAGGACAGATAACACTGAAGCTTTCTTT
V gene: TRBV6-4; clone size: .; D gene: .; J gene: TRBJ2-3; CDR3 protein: CASSDSGQGSDTQYF; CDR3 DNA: TGTGCCAGCAGTGACTCGGGGCAGGGTTCCGATACGCAGTATTTT
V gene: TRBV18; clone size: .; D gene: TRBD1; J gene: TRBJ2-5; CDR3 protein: CASSKGAQETQYF; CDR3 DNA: TGTGCCAGCTCCAAGGGGGCCCAAGAGACCCAGTACTTC
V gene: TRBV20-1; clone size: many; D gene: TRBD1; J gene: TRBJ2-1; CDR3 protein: CSARSTGLVYNEQFF; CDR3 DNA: TGCAGTGCGCGGTCGACAGGGTTGGTCTACAATGAGCAGTTCTTC
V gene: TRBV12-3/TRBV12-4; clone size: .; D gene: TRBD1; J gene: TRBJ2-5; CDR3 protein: CASSLAWTGETQYF; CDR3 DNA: TGTGCCAGCAGTTTAGCTTGGACAGGAGAGACCCAGTACTTC
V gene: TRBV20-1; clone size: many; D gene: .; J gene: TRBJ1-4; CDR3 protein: CSARKQGGEKLFF; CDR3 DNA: TGCAGTGCTCGAAAACAGGGAGGTGAAAAACTGTTTTTT
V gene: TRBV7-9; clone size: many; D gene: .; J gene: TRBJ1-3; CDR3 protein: CASSLSTTGNTIYF; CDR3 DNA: TGTGCCAGCAGCTTATCGACAACTGGAAACACCATATATTTT
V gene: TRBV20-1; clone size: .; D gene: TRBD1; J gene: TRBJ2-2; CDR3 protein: CSARAGTGRIRELFF; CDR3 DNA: TGCAGTGCTAGAGCCGGGACAGGGAGGATCCGGGAGCTGTTTTTT
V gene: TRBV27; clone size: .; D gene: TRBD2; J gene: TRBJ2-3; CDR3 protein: CASSPFNLAGGQDTQYF; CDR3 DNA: TGTGCCAGCAGCCCCTTCAATCTAGCGGGAGGCCAAGATACGCAGTATTTT
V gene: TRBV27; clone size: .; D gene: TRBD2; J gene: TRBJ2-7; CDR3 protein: CASRSPPTSGIVEQYF; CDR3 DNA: TGTGCCAGCAGGTCCCCCCCTACTAGCGGGATTGTCGAGCAGTACTTC
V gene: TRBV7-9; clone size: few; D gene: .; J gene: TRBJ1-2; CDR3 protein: CASSLGRWGGYTF; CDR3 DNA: TGTGCCAGCAGCTTAGGCCGCTGGGGCGGCTACACCTTC
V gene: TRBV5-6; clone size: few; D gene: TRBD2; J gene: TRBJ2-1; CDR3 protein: CATREYAGGEQFF; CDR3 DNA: TGTGCCACCCGCGAGTATGCGGGAGGTGAGCAGTTCTTC
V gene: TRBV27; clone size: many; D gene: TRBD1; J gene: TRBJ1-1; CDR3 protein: CASSWGQGETEAFF; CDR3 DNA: TGTGCCAGCAGTTGGGGACAGGGTGAAACTGAAGCTTTCTTT
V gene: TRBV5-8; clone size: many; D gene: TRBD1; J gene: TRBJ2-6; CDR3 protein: CASSLLLQGAHGANVLTF; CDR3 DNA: TGTGCCAGCAGCTTGTTACTCCAGGGGGCACATGGGGCCAACGTCCTGACTTTC
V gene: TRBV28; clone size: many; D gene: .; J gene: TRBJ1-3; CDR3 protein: CASSLGGFGNTIYF; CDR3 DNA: TGTGCCAGCAGTTTGGGAGGTTTCGGAAACACCATATATTTT
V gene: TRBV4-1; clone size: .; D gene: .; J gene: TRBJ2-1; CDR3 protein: CASSHGPVEQFF; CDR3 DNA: TGCGCCAGCAGCCATGGGCCGGTTGAGCAGTTCTTC
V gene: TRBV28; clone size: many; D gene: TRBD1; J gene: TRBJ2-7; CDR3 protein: CASTVTVRDRVIREQYF; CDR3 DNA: TGTGCCAGCACCGTTACCGTCCGGGACAGGGTAATCCGAGAGCAGTACTTC
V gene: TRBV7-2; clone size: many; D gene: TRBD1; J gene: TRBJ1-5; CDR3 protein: CASSLTGQANQPQHF; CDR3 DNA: TGTGCCAGCAGCTTAACGGGACAGGCCAATCAGCCCCAGCATTTT
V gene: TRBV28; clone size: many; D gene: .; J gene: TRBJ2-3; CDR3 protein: CASSLGGLSTDTQYF; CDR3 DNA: TGTGCCAGCAGTCTTGGAGGTTTAAGCACAGATACGCAGTATTTT
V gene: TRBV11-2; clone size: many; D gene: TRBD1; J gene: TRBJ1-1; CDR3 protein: CASSLGPGQGIEAFF; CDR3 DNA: TGTGCCAGCAGCTTGGGGCCGGGACAGGGCATTGAAGCTTTCTTT
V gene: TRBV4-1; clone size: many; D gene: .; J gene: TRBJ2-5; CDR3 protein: CASSHDPDMGETQYF; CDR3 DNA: TGCGCCAGCAGCCACGACCCGGACATGGGGGAGACCCAGTACTTC
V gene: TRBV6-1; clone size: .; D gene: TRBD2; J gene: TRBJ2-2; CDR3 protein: CASSRTSGRTGELFF; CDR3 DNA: TGTGCCAGCAGCCGGACTAGCGGGAGAACCGGGGAGCTGTTTTTT
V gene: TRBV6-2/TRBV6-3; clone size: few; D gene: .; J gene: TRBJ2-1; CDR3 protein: CASESDGKVEFF; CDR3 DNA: TGTGCCAGCGAATCTGACGGGAAGGTTGAGTTCTTC
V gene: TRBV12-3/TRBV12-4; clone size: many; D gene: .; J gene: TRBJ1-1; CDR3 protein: CASSLTDGGGEAFF; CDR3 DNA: TGTGCCAGCAGTTTAACGGACGGCGGAGGGGAAGCTTTCTTT
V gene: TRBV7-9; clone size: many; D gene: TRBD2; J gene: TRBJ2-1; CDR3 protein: CASGTSANNEQFF; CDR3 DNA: TGTGCCAGCGGAACTAGCGCTAACAATGAGCAGTTCTTC
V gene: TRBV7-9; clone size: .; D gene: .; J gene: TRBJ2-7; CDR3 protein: CASSPGTYEQCF; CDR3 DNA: TGTGCCAGCAGCCCGGGGACCTACGAGCAGTGCTTC
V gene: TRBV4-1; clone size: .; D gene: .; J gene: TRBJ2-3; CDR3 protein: CASSQPRTGRMFGTDTQYF; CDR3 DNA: TGTGCCAGCAGCCAACCCCGCACAGGGAGGATGTTTGGGACAGATACGCAGTATTTT
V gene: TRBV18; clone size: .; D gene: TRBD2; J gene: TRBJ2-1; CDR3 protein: CASSPTSGRAFCEQFF; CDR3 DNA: TGTGCCAGCTCGCCGACTAGCGGGAGGGCATTTTGTGAGCAGTTCTTC
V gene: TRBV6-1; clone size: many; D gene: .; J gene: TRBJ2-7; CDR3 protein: CASSRSGVGEQYF; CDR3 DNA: TGTGCCAGCAGCCGCTCAGGAGTTGGGGAGCAGTACTTC
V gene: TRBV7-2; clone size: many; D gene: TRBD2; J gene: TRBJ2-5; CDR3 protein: CASSPGRLAGGETQYF; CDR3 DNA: TGTGCCAGCAGCCCGGGTCGACTAGCGGGAGGCGAGACCCAGTACTTC
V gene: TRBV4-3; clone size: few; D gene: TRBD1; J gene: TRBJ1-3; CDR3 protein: CASSPGTGPSGNTIYF; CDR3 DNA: TGCGCCAGCAGTCCCGGGACAGGCCCCTCTGGAAACACCATATATTTT
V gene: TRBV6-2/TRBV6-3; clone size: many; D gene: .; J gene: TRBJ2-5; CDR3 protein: CASSYSILVGETQYF; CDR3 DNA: TGTGCCAGCAGTTACTCGATTTTGGTCGGAGAGACCCAGTACTTC
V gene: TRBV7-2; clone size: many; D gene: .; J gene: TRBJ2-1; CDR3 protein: CASSLFVGSSYNEQFF; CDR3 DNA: TGTGCCAGCAGCTTATTCGTGGGGAGCTCCTACAATGAGCAGTTCTTC
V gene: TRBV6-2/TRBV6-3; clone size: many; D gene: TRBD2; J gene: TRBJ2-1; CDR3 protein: CASSYLGGLVYNEQFF; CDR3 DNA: TGTGCCAGCAGTTACCTCGGGGGACTAGTTTACAATGAGCAGTTCTTC
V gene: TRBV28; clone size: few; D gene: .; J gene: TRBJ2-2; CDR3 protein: CAHEPATSTGELFF; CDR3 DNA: TGTGCCCACGAGCCAGCGACGTCCACCGGGGAGCTGTTTTTT
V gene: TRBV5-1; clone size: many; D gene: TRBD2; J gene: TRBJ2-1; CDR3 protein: CASSLVGGRGYNEQFF; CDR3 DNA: TGCGCCAGCAGCTTAGTCGGCGGGAGAGGCTACAATGAGCAGTTCTTC
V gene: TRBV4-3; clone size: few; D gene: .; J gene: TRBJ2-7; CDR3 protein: CASSQGIARYEQYF; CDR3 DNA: TGCGCCAGCAGCCAAGGCATAGCAAGGTACGAGCAGTACTTC
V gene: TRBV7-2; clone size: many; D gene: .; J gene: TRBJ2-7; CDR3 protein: CASSTDYPSPYEQYF; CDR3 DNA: TGTGCCAGCAGCACGGACTATCCCTCACCCTACGAGCAGTACTTC
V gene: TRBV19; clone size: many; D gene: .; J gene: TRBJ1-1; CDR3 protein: CARYRQPDDTEAFF; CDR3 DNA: TGTGCCAGATATAGACAGCCGGACGACACTGAAGCTTTCTTT
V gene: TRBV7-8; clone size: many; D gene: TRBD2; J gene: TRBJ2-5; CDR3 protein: CASSLARLAETQYF; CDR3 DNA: TGTGCCAGCAGCTTAGCTCGACTAGCCGAGACCCAGTACTTC
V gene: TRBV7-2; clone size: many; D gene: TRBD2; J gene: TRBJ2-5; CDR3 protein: CASSLSGRVPGETQYF; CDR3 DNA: TGTGCCAGCAGCTTGAGCGGGAGGGTTCCTGGAGAGACCCAGTACTTC